This T cell receptor (beta chain) is drawn from a study of blood T cell repertoires in COVID-19. In the source study's methods: The authors estimated nucleated cell counts from reference gene primer amplification. Using immunoSEQ multiplex PCR, the repertoire was profiled, and TCRdb retains in-frame clones only, with some absent. The DNA gave D and trimming, while V, J and clone size come from that table. The repertoire includes approximately 200,000 clones, around 90% of them detected once, and about 9.4% sits in the top ten. The trim removed 2 bases at V and 5 bases at J, leaving 11 bases unmatched. There are 16 residues in the CDR3. Germline CDR1 and CDR2: MDHEN and SYDVKM.

The V and J genes are TRBV28 and TRBJ1-1; TRBD1 matches 7 bases. The source material was PBMCs or T cells enriched from blood (not recorded which). This clonotype was obtained from a man aged 18 to 29 with acute COVID-19. Here the CDR3 reads CASSLLRLRGLTEAFF. The CDR3 coding sequence is TGTGCCAGCAGTTTACTTCGTTTAAGGGGGCTTACTGAAGCTTTCTTT.